Described below is a single T cell receptor beta chain sequence and its context. TCRdb's table, derived via immunoSEQ multiplex PCR, lists solely in-frame clones and lacks some. Counted here are approximately 110,000 clones, more than 75% occurring once; the ten biggest clones make up approximately 8.1%. V dropped 4 bases and J dropped 9; count of bases not matched to a gene: 5. This CDR3 has 12 amino acids. Germline assignment: CDR1 LNHDA and CDR2 SQIVND (reference sequence). This specimen belongs to a study of blood T cell repertoires in COVID-19. Study-level information: Specimens from acute and convalescent COVID-19 originated in the United States, Italy and Spain.

The TCR originated in a woman aged 40 to 55 with acute or convalescent COVID-19. The sample was peripheral blood. The chain couples TRBV19 to TRBJ1-1; 7 nucleotides match TRBD1. CDR3 sequence (DNA): TGTGCCAGTAGTACGTCAAGGGGGCAAGCTTTCTTT. It encodes CASSTSRGQAFF. Variable domain in full (rest from reference TRBV19 and TRBJ1-1): DGGITQSPKYLFRKEGQNVTLSCEQNLNHDAMYWYRQDPGQGLRLIYYSQIVNDFQKGDIAEGYSVSREKKESFPLTVTSAQKNPTAFYLCASSTSRGQAFFGQGTRLTVV.